These T cell receptor beta chains were read from a single sample in a study of blood T cell repertoires in COVID-19. Method: immunoSEQ multiplex PCR; TCRdb's copy keeps in-frame clones and lacks some. The data show about 160,000 clones, around nine tenths seen once. The sequencing sample was made of PBMCs or T cells enriched from blood (not recorded which). The receptors here all came from a woman between 50 and 59 years old who had recovered from COVID-19. The CDR3 runs from the conserved cysteine through the conserved F or W. The D gene is left open where the match is weak. Rows give clone size only sometimes, using once, few, many, or a class for an expanded clone.

len: 13
d_gene: TRBD2
j_gene: TRBJ2-1
abundance: NA
v_gene: TRBV2
CDR3aa: CASTGLAGNEQFF
CDR3nt: TGTGCCAGCACCGGACTAGCGGGGAATGAGCAGTTCTTC

len: 19
d_gene: TRBD1
j_gene: TRBJ1-5
abundance: NA
v_gene: TRBV7-9
CDR3aa: CASSSEIGQGTYSNQPQHF
CDR3nt: TGTGCCAGCAGCTCAGAAATTGGACAGGGGACATATAGCAATCAGCCCCAGCATTTT

len: 15
d_gene: TRBD2
j_gene: TRBJ2-7
abundance: NA
v_gene: TRBV7-8
CDR3aa: CASSLGTSGYYEQYF
CDR3nt: TGTGCCAGCAGCCTTGGGACTAGCGGATACTACGAGCAGTACTTC

len: 15
d_gene: TRBD1
j_gene: TRBJ2-2
abundance: few
v_gene: TRBV6-5
CDR3aa: CASSYGQGYTGELFF
CDR3nt: TGTGCCAGCAGTTACGGACAGGGTTACACCGGGGAGCTGTTTTTT

len: 14
d_gene: TRBD1
j_gene: TRBJ1-3
abundance: NA
v_gene: TRBV6-5
CDR3aa: CASSRTGAGNTIYF
CDR3nt: TGTGCCAGCAGTCGTACAGGGGCCGGAAACACCATATATTTT

len: 15
d_gene: NA
j_gene: TRBJ2-5
abundance: NA
v_gene: TRBV5-4
CDR3aa: CASSLAGGGYETQYF
CDR3nt: TGTGCCAGCAGCTTGGCCGGAGGTGGGTACGAGACCCAGTACTTC

len: 14
d_gene: NA
j_gene: TRBJ2-5
abundance: NA
v_gene: TRBV27
CDR3aa: CASSLSYSQETQYF
CDR3nt: TGTGCCAGCAGTTTATCGTACAGCCAAGAGACCCAGTACTTC

len: 14
d_gene: TRBD1
j_gene: TRBJ1-1
abundance: NA
v_gene: TRBV11-2
CDR3aa: CASSLTGEVTEAFF
CDR3nt: TGTGCCAGCAGCCTGACAGGGGAGGTGACTGAAGCTTTCTTT

len: 16
d_gene: NA
j_gene: TRBJ2-3
abundance: NA
v_gene: TRBV3-1/TRBV3-2
CDR3aa: CASSQDRGRITDTQYF
CDR3nt: TGTGCCAGCAGCCAAGATAGGGGGAGAATTACAGATACGCAGTATTTT

len: 15
d_gene: NA
j_gene: TRBJ2-1
abundance: NA
v_gene: TRBV7-8
CDR3aa: CASSLAQVRNNEQFF
CDR3nt: TGTGCCAGCAGCTTAGCTCAGGTCCGAAACAATGAGCAGTTCTTC

len: 16
d_gene: TRBD1
j_gene: TRBJ1-2
abundance: NA
v_gene: TRBV5-1
CDR3aa: CASAELGTGRRYGYTF
CDR3nt: TGCGCCAGCGCAGAGCTTGGGACAGGGAGACGGTATGGCTACACCTTC

len: 15
d_gene: NA
j_gene: TRBJ1-4
abundance: NA
v_gene: TRBV7-9
CDR3aa: CASSLSSATNEKLFF
CDR3nt: TGTGCCAGCAGCTTATCCTCGGCAACTAATGAAAAACTGTTTTTT

len: 13
d_gene: NA
j_gene: TRBJ2-7
abundance: NA
v_gene: TRBV5-5
CDR3aa: CASSLERLYEQYF
CDR3nt: TGTGCCAGCAGCTTGGAAAGACTGTACGAGCAGTACTTC

len: 16
d_gene: TRBD2
j_gene: TRBJ2-1
abundance: NA
v_gene: TRBV13
CDR3aa: CASNPTSGGKNNEQFF
CDR3nt: TGTGCCAGCAACCCGACTAGCGGGGGTAAGAACAATGAGCAGTTCTTC

len: 16
d_gene: TRBD1
j_gene: TRBJ2-3
abundance: NA
v_gene: TRBV27
CDR3aa: CASRDPGGVGTDTQYF
CDR3nt: TGTGCCAGCAGGGATCCAGGGGGCGTAGGCACAGATACGCAGTATTTT

len: 14
d_gene: NA
j_gene: TRBJ2-7
abundance: NA
v_gene: TRBV5-1
CDR3aa: CASSLWGQDGEQYF
CDR3nt: TGCGCCAGCAGCTTATGGGGACAAGACGGAGAGCAGTACTTC

len: 11
d_gene: NA
j_gene: TRBJ1-2
abundance: NA
v_gene: TRBV19
CDR3aa: CASRGGHGYTF
CDR3nt: TGTGCCAGTAGAGGAGGGCATGGCTACACCTTC

len: 18
d_gene: NA
j_gene: TRBJ2-3
abundance: NA
v_gene: TRBV2
CDR3aa: CASSERGQGRGWTDTQYF
CDR3nt: TGTGCCAGCAGTGAAAGAGGGCAGGGGCGCGGATGGACAGATACGCAGTATTTT

len: 14
d_gene: NA
j_gene: TRBJ2-3
abundance: NA
v_gene: TRBV19
CDR3aa: CASDSRTSTDTQYF
CDR3nt: TGTGCCAGCGACTCCCGCACTAGCACAGATACGCAGTATTTT

len: 16
d_gene: NA
j_gene: TRBJ1-4
abundance: NA
v_gene: TRBV2
CDR3aa: CASSEYGGAGDEKLFF
CDR3nt: TGTGCCAGCAGTGAATACGGGGGGGCAGGGGATGAAAAACTGTTTTTT

len: 14
d_gene: NA
j_gene: TRBJ1-3
abundance: many
v_gene: TRBV21-1
CDR3aa: CQRGNHRSGNTIYF
CDR3nt: TGCCAGCGGGGAAATCACCGCTCTGGAAACACCATATATTTT

len: 15
d_gene: TRBD1
j_gene: TRBJ2-2
abundance: NA
v_gene: TRBV7-3
CDR3aa: CASSSGTGGSGELFF
CDR3nt: TGTGCCAGCAGCTCCGGGACAGGGGGCTCCGGGGAGCTGTTTTTT

len: 13
d_gene: NA
j_gene: TRBJ2-6
abundance: NA
v_gene: TRBV24-1
CDR3aa: CAISQSGANVLTF
CDR3nt: TGTGCCATCTCACAGTCTGGGGCCAACGTCCTGACTTTC

len: 13
d_gene: TRBD1
j_gene: TRBJ2-5
abundance: NA
v_gene: TRBV12-3/TRBV12-4
CDR3aa: CATLTGGQETQYF
CDR3nt: TGTGCCACGTTAACAGGGGGCCAAGAGACCCAGTACTTC

len: 15
d_gene: NA
j_gene: TRBJ2-7
abundance: once
v_gene: TRBV19
CDR3aa: CASSIAPTGIYEQYF
CDR3nt: TGTGCCAGTAGTATAGCTCCGACAGGTATCTACGAGCAGTACTTC

len: 16
d_gene: TRBD1
j_gene: TRBJ2-4
abundance: NA
v_gene: TRBV5-4
CDR3aa: CASSWGQGETKNIQYF
CDR3nt: TGTGCCAGCAGCTGGGGACAGGGGGAGACCAAAAACATTCAGTACTTC

len: 14
d_gene: TRBD1
j_gene: TRBJ1-1
abundance: NA
v_gene: TRBV10-3
CDR3aa: CAISPGQTNTEAFF
CDR3nt: TGTGCCATCAGCCCGGGACAGACTAACACTGAAGCTTTCTTT

len: 16
d_gene: TRBD1
j_gene: TRBJ2-5
abundance: NA
v_gene: TRBV5-6
CDR3aa: CASSPYRGARGETQYF
CDR3nt: TGTGCCAGCAGCCCTTACAGGGGGGCTAGGGGAGAGACCCAGTACTTC

len: 14
d_gene: NA
j_gene: TRBJ2-7
abundance: NA
v_gene: TRBV19
CDR3aa: CASSIENIGGEQYF
CDR3nt: TGTGCCAGTAGTATAGAAAACATAGGAGGCGAGCAGTACTTC

len: 16
d_gene: TRBD2
j_gene: TRBJ2-3
abundance: NA
v_gene: TRBV12-5
CDR3aa: CASGFGSRGGTDTQYF
CDR3nt: TGTGCTAGTGGTTTCGGGTCTCGGGGGGGCACAGATACGCAGTATTTT

len: 17
d_gene: TRBD2
j_gene: TRBJ2-5
abundance: NA
v_gene: TRBV5-6
CDR3aa: CASSSPGGGASRETQYF
CDR3nt: TGTGCCAGCAGCTCCCCCGGCGGGGGGGCCTCTAGGGAGACCCAGTACTTC

len: 14
d_gene: NA
j_gene: TRBJ2-7
abundance: NA
v_gene: TRBV11-3
CDR3aa: CASSPSGVTYEQYF
CDR3nt: TGTGCCAGCAGCCCATCAGGGGTAACCTACGAGCAGTACTTC

len: 15
d_gene: NA
j_gene: TRBJ1-1
abundance: once
v_gene: TRBV28
CDR3aa: CASSLSGGWNTEAFF
CDR3nt: TGTGCCAGCAGTTTATCCGGGGGGTGGAACACTGAAGCTTTCTTT

len: 15
d_gene: NA
j_gene: TRBJ2-1
abundance: NA
v_gene: TRBV29-1
CDR3aa: CSVEFRQGTYNEQFF
CDR3nt: TGCAGCGTTGAATTCCGGCAGGGCACCTACAATGAGCAGTTCTTC

len: 16
d_gene: NA
j_gene: TRBJ1-3
abundance: NA
v_gene: TRBV5-1
CDR3aa: CASSSQGATSGNTIYF
CDR3nt: TGCGCCAGCAGCTCCCAAGGGGCGACCTCTGGAAACACCATATATTTT

len: 14
d_gene: NA
j_gene: TRBJ1-2
abundance: NA
v_gene: TRBV3-1/TRBV3-2
CDR3aa: CASSQGRGSGGYTF
CDR3nt: TGTGCCAGCAGCCAAGGGCGGGGATCGGGTGGCTACACCTTC

len: 18
d_gene: TRBD1
j_gene: TRBJ2-7
abundance: NA
v_gene: TRBV4-3
CDR3aa: CASSQARSLDRGRDEQYF
CDR3nt: TGCGCCAGCAGCCAAGCGAGGAGTCTGGACAGGGGTCGGGACGAGCAGTACTTC

len: 16
d_gene: TRBD2
j_gene: TRBJ2-1
abundance: NA
v_gene: TRBV5-8
CDR3aa: CASSFDTGGQYNEQFF
CDR3nt: TGTGCCAGCAGCTTTGATACGGGGGGTCAATACAATGAGCAGTTCTTC

len: 14
d_gene: NA
j_gene: TRBJ1-1
abundance: NA
v_gene: TRBV10-3
CDR3aa: CAIGQGLTNTEAFF
CDR3nt: TGTGCCATCGGGCAGGGGCTAACGAACACTGAAGCTTTCTTT

len: 13
d_gene: NA
j_gene: TRBJ2-7
abundance: NA
v_gene: TRBV5-5
CDR3aa: CASSLLGTYEQYF
CDR3nt: TGTGCCAGCAGCTTGTTGGGCACCTACGAGCAGTACTTC

len: 13
d_gene: NA
j_gene: TRBJ2-5
abundance: NA
v_gene: TRBV10-3
CDR3aa: CATAGPDSETQYF
CDR3nt: TGTGCCACCGCGGGGCCCGACTCGGAGACCCAGTACTTC

len: 16
d_gene: NA
j_gene: TRBJ1-3
abundance: NA
v_gene: TRBV11-2
CDR3aa: CASRPSGSYSGNTIYF
CDR3nt: TGTGCCAGCAGACCATCCGGGTCCTACTCTGGAAACACCATATATTTT

len: 14
d_gene: TRBD1
j_gene: TRBJ1-3
abundance: NA
v_gene: TRBV30
CDR3aa: CASGRTGFGNTIYF
CDR3nt: TGTGCCTCCGGACGGACAGGGTTTGGAAACACCATATATTTT

len: 17
d_gene: NA
j_gene: TRBJ2-3
abundance: NA
v_gene: TRBV11-3
CDR3aa: CASSLDLSGVGTDTQYF
CDR3nt: TGTGCCAGCAGCTTAGATCTCTCGGGGGTAGGGACAGATACGCAGTATTTT

len: 14
d_gene: NA
j_gene: TRBJ1-6
abundance: NA
v_gene: TRBV5-1
CDR3aa: CASRRGADNSPLHF
CDR3nt: TGCGCCAGCAGACGGGGGGCCGATAATTCACCCCTCCACTTT

len: 13
d_gene: TRBD2
j_gene: TRBJ2-3
abundance: few
v_gene: TRBV25-1
CDR3aa: CASRTGTSGAQYF
CDR3nt: TGTGCCAGCAGGACCGGGACTAGCGGAGCGCAGTATTTT

len: 13
d_gene: NA
j_gene: TRBJ2-3
abundance: few
v_gene: TRBV2
CDR3aa: CASKRTETDTQYF
CDR3nt: TGTGCCAGCAAGAGGACAGAAACAGATACGCAGTATTTT

len: 14
d_gene: NA
j_gene: TRBJ1-4
abundance: few
v_gene: TRBV25-1
CDR3aa: CASSRRGSVEKLFF
CDR3nt: TGTGCCAGCAGTAGGCGCGGCAGCGTGGAAAAACTGTTTTTT

len: 14
d_gene: TRBD1
j_gene: TRBJ2-7
abundance: NA
v_gene: TRBV18
CDR3aa: CASSLRDSWYEQYF
CDR3nt: TGTGCCAGCTCACTCCGGGACAGTTGGTACGAGCAGTACTTC

len: 12
d_gene: TRBD1
j_gene: TRBJ1-6
abundance: NA
v_gene: TRBV5-4
CDR3aa: CASSQDRDPLHF
CDR3nt: TGTGCCAGCAGCCAAGACAGGGATCCCCTCCACTTT

len: 11
d_gene: TRBD2
j_gene: TRBJ2-7
abundance: NA
v_gene: TRBV6-5
CDR3aa: CASWEGMEQYF
CDR3nt: TGTGCCAGCTGGGAGGGGATGGAGCAGTACTTC

len: 15
d_gene: TRBD1
j_gene: TRBJ2-7
abundance: NA
v_gene: TRBV19
CDR3aa: CASSPRDSVAYEQYF
CDR3nt: TGTGCCAGTAGTCCCCGGGACAGCGTCGCCTACGAGCAGTACTTC

len: 17
d_gene: TRBD1
j_gene: TRBJ1-1
abundance: NA
v_gene: TRBV19
CDR3aa: CASSPRQGVRMNTEAFF
CDR3nt: TGTGCCAGTAGTCCCCGTCAGGGGGTTCGAATGAACACTGAAGCTTTCTTT

len: 12
d_gene: NA
j_gene: TRBJ2-3
abundance: NA
v_gene: TRBV12-3/TRBV12-4
CDR3aa: CASSFARESQYF
CDR3nt: TGTGCCAGCAGTTTCGCTAGAGAGTCGCAGTATTTT

len: 16
d_gene: TRBD1
j_gene: TRBJ2-5
abundance: NA
v_gene: TRBV5-6
CDR3aa: CASSSRTGDDQETQYF
CDR3nt: TGTGCCAGCAGCTCCCGGACAGGGGACGACCAAGAGACCCAGTACTTC

len: 14
d_gene: TRBD2
j_gene: TRBJ2-3
abundance: NA
v_gene: TRBV5-1
CDR3aa: CASRLAGYTDTQYF
CDR3nt: TGCGCCAGCAGATTAGCGGGATACACAGATACGCAGTATTTT

len: 15
d_gene: TRBD1
j_gene: TRBJ2-3
abundance: NA
v_gene: TRBV5-1
CDR3aa: CASSGGQGSTDTQYF
CDR3nt: TGCGCCAGCAGCGGGGGACAGGGGAGCACAGATACGCAGTATTTT

len: 14
d_gene: TRBD1
j_gene: TRBJ1-6
abundance: NA
v_gene: TRBV9
CDR3aa: CASSVGTGDSPLHF
CDR3nt: TGTGCCAGCAGCGTAGGGACAGGGGATTCACCCCTCCACTTT

len: 14
d_gene: NA
j_gene: TRBJ1-3
abundance: NA
v_gene: TRBV25-1
CDR3aa: CASSARGAGNTIYF
CDR3nt: TGTGCCAGCAGCGCCCGGGGGGCGGGAAACACCATATATTTT